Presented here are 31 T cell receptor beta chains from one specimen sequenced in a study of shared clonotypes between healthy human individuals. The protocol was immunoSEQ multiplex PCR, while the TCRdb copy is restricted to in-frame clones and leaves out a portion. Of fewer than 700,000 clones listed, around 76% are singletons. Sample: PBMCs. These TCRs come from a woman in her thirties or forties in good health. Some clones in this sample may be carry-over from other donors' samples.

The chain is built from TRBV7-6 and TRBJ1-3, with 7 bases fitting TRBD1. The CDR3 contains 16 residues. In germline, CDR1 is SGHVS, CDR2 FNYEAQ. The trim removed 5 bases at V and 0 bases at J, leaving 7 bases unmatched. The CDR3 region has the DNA TGTGCCAGCAGCAAGACAGGGTCCGCCTCTGGAAACACCATATATTTT. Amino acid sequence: CASSKTGSASGNTIYF.

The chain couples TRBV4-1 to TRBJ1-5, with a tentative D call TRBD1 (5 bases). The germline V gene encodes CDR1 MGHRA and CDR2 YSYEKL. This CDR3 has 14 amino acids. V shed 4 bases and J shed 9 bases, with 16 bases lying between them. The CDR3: CASSPGTGSRPQHF. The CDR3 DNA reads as TGCGCCAGCAGCCCTGGGACGGGGAGTCGGCCCCAGCATTTT.

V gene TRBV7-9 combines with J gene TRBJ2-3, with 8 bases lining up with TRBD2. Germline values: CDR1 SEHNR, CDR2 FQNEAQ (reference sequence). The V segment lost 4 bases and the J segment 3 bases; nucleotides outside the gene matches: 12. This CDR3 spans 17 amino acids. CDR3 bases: TGTGCCAGCAGCTCCGCTGCCGGGGGCGGGAGGACAGATACGCAGTATTTT. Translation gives CASSSAAGGGRTDTQYF.

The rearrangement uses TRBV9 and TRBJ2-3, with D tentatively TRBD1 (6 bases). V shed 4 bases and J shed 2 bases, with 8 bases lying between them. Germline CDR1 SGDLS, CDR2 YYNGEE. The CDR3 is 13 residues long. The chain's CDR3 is CASSRDTTDTQYF. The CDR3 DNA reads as TGTGCCAGCAGCCGGGACACCACAGATACGCAGTATTTT. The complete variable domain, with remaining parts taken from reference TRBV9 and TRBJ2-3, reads DSGVTQTPKHLITATGQRVTLRCSPRSGDLSVYWYQQSLDQGLQFLIQYYNGEERAKGNILERFSAQQFPDLHSELNLSSLELGDSALYFCASSRDTTDTQYFGPGTRLTVL.

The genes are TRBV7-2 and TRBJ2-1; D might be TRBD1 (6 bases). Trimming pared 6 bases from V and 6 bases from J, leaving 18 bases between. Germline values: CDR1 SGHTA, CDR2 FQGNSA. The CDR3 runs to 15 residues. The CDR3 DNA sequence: TGTGCCAGCAGAAAACAGGGCAAGCAGGGCAATGAGCAGTTCTTC. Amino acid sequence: CASRKQGKQGNEQFF. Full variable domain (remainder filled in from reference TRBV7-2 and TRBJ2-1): GAGVSQSPSNKVTEKGKDVELRCDPISGHTALYWYRQSLGQGLEFLIYFQGNSAPDKSGLPSDRFSAERTGGSVSTLTIQRTQQEDSAVYLCASRKQGKQGNEQFFGPGTRLTVL.

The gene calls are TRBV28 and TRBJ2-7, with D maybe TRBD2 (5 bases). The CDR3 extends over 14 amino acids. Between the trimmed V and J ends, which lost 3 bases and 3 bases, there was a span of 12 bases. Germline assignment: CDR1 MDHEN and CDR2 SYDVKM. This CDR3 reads CASSFQRNHYEQYF. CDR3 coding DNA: TGTGCCAGCAGTTTCCAGCGGAACCACTACGAGCAGTACTTC.

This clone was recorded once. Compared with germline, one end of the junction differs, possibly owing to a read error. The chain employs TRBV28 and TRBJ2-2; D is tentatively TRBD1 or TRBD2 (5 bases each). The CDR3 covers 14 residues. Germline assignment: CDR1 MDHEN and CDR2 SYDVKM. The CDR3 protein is CASSQGVGTGELLF. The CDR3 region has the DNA TGTGCCAGCAGCCAAGGGGTCGGCACCGGGGAGCTGCTTTTT.

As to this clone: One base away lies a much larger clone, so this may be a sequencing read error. CDR3 amino acids: CASSWGWRTNEKLFF. The CDR3, as DNA: TGTGCCAGCAGTTGGGGCTGGAGGACTAATGAAAAACTGTTTTTT. The chain joins TRBV27 to TRBJ1-4; maybe TRBD1 (5 bases). This CDR3 region has 15 residues. Trimming cost V 4 bases and J 2 bases, with 11 bases left between them. The germline V gene encodes CDR1 MNHEY and CDR2 SMNVEV (reference sequence).

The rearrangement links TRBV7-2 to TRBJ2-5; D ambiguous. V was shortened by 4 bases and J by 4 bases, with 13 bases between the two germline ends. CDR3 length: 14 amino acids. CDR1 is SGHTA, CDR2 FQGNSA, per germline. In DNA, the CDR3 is TGTGCCAGCAGCTCAGGTCGAGGTATAGAGACCCAGTACTTC. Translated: CASSSGRGIETQYF. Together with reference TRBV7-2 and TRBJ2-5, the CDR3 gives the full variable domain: GAGVSQSPSNKVTEKGKDVELRCDPISGHTALYWYRQSLGQGLEFLIYFQGNSAPDKSGLPSDRFSAERTGGSVSTLTIQRTQQEDSAVYLCASSSGRGIETQYFGPGTRLLVL.

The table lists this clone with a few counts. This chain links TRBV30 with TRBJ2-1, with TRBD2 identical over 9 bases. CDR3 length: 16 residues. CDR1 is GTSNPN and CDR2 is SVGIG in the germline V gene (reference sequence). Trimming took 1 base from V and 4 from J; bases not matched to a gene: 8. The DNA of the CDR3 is TGTGCCTGGAGTGAACCGGGACTAGCCACATACAATGAGCAGTTCTTC. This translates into CAWSEPGLATYNEQFF. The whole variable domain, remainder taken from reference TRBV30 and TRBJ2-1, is SQTIHQWPATLVQPVGSPLSLECTVEGTSNPNLYWYRQAAGRGLQLLFYSVGIGQISSEVPQNLSASRPQDRQFILSSKKLLLSDSGFYLCAWSEPGLATYNEQFFGPGTRLTVL.

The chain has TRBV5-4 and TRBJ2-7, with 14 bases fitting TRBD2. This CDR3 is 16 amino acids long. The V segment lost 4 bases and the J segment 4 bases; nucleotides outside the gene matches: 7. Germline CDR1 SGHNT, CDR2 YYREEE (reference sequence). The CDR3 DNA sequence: TGTGCCAGCAGCCAGGGGACTAGCGGGAGAAATTACGAGCAGTACTTC. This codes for CASSQGTSGRNYEQYF.

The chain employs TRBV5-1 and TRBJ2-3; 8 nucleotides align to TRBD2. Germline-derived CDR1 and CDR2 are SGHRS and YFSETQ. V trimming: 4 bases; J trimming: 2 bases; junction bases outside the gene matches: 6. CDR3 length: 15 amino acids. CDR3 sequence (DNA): TGCGCCAGCAGCCTCCACGGGGGGGCCACAGATACGCAGTATTTT. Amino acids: CASSLHGGATDTQYF.

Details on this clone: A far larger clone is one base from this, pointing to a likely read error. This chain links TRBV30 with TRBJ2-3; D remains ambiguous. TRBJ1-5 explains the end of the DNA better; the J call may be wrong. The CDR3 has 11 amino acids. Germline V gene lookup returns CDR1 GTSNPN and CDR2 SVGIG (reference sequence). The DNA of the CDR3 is TGTGCCTGTTCCCTAAGCCACACGCAGCATTTT. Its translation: CACSLSHTQHF.

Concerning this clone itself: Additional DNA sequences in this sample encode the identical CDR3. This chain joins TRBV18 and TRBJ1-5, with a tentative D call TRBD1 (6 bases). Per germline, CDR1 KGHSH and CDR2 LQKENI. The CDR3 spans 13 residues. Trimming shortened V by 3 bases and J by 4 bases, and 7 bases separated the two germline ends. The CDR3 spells CASSPDRNQPQHF. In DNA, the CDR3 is TGTGCCAGCTCACCGGACAGAAATCAGCCCCAGCATTTT.

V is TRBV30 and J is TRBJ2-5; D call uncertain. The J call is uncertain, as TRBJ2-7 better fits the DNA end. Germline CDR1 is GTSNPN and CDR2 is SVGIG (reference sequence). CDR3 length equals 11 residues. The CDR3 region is CAWSVSVEQYF. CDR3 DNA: TGTGCCTGGAGTGTATCCGTCGAGCAGTACTTC.

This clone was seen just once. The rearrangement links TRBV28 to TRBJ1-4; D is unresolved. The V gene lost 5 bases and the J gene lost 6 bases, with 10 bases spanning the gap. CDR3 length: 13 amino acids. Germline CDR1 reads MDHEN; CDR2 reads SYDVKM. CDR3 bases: TGTGCCAGCAGTCCCGCCTCCCATGAAAAACTGTTTTTT. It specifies CASSPASHEKLFF. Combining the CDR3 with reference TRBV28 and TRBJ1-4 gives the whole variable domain DVKVTQSSRYLVKRTGEKVFLECVQDMDHENMFWYRQDPGLGLRLIYFSYDVKMKEKGDIPEGYSVSREKKERFSLILESASTNQTSMYLCASSPASHEKLFFGSGTQLSVL.

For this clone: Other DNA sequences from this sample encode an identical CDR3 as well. CDR3 nucleotides: TGTGCCAGTAGCCCGGGACTGGTCTATGGCTACACCTTC. This encodes CASSPGLVYGYTF. The chain links TRBV19 to TRBJ1-2; D may be TRBD1 (5 bases). Per germline, CDR1 LNHDA and CDR2 SQIVND (reference sequence). This CDR3 is 13 amino acids long. The V gene lost 6 bases and the J gene lost 4 bases, with 12 bases spanning the gap. Complete variable domain (other parts from reference TRBV19 and TRBJ1-2): DGGITQSPKYLFRKEGQNVTLSCEQNLNHDAMYWYRQDPGQGLRLIYYSQIVNDFQKGDIAEGYSVSREKKESFPLTVTSAQKNPTAFYLCASSPGLVYGYTFGSGTRLTVV.

In nucleotides, the CDR3 is TGCGCCAGCAGCTTGTTGCCTAGCGGGGGACACAATGAGCAGTTCTTC. The encoded protein is CASSLLPSGGHNEQFF. The V call is TRBV5-1, the J call TRBJ2-1; 10 bases agree with TRBD2. The ends lost 1 base at V and 5 bases at J; junction bases unmatched: 6. The CDR3 contains 16 residues. Germline CDR1 reads SGHRS; CDR2 reads YFSETQ.

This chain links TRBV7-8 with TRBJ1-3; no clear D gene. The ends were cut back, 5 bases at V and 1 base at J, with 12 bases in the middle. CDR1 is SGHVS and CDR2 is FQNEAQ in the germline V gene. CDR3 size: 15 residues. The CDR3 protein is CASSLDPQSGNTIYF. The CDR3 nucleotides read TGTGCCAGCAGCCTAGATCCCCAATCTGGAAACACCATATATTTT.

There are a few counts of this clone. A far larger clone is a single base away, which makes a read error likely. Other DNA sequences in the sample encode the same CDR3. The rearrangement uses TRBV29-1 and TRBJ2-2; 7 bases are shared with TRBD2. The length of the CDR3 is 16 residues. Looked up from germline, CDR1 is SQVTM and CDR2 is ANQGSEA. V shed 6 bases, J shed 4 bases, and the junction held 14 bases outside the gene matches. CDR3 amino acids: CSVPRTSGSSTGELFF. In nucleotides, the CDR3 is TGCAGCGTCCCCAGGACTAGTGGGAGCTCCACCGGGGAGCTGTTTTTT.

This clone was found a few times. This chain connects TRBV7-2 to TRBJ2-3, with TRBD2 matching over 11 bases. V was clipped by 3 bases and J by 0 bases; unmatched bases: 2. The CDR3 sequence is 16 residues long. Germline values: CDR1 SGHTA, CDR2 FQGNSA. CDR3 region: CASSFWTSGSTDTQYF. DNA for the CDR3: TGTGCCAGCAGCTTTTGGACTAGCGGGAGCACAGATACGCAGTATTTT.

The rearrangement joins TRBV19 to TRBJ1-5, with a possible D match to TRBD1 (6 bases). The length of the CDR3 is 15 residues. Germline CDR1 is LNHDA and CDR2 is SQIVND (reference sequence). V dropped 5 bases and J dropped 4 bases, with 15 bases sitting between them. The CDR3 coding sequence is TGTGCCAGTAGTCCCCCGAGGGGGGGTAATCAGCCCCAGCATTTT. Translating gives CASSPPRGGNQPQHF.

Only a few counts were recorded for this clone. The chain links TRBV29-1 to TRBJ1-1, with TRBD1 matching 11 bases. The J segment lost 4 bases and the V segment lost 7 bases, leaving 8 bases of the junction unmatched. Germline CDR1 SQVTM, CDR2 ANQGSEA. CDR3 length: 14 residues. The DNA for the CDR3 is TGCAGCGCCCGGAGGGGGACAGGGGGCACTGAAGCTTTCTTT. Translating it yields CSARRGTGGTEAFF.

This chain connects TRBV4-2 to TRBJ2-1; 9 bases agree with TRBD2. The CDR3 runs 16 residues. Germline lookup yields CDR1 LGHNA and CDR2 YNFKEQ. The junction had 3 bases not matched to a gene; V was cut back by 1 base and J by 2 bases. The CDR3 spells CASSQARTSAYNEQFF. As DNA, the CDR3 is TGTGCCAGCAGCCAAGCACGGACTAGCGCCTACAATGAGCAGTTCTTC.

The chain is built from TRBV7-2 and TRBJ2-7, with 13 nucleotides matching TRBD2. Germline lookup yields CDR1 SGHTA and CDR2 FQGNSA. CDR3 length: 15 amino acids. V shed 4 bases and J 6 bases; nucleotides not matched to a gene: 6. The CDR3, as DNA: TGTGCCAGCAGCTCGCAGGGACTAGCGGGAAGCGAGCAGTACTTC. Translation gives CASSSQGLAGSEQYF.

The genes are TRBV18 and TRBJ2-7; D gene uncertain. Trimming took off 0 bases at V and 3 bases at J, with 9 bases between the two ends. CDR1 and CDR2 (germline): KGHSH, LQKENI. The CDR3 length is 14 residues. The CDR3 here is CASSPPLVFYEQYF. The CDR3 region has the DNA TGTGCCAGCTCACCACCGCTGGTTTTCTACGAGCAGTACTTC.

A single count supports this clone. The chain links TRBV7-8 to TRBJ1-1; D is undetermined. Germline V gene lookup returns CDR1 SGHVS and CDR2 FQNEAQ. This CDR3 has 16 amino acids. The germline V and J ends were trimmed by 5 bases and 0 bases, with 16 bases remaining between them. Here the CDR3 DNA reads TGTGCCAGCAGCCCCATTCGAGGATACATGAACACTGAAGCTTTCTTT. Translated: CASSPIRGYMNTEAFF.

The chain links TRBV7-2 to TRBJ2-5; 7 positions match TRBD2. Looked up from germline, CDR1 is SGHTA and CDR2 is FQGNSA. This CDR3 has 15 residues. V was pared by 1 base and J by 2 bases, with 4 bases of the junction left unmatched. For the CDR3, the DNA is TGTGCCAGCAGCTTAGAGCGGGGAGGGCAAGAGACCCAGTACTTC. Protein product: CASSLERGGQETQYF.

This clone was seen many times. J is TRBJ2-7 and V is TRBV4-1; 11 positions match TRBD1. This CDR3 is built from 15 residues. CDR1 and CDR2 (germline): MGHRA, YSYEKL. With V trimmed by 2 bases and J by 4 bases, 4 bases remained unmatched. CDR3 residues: CASSQQGTGGYEQYF. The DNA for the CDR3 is TGCGCCAGCAGCCAACAAGGGACAGGGGGATACGAGCAGTACTTC.

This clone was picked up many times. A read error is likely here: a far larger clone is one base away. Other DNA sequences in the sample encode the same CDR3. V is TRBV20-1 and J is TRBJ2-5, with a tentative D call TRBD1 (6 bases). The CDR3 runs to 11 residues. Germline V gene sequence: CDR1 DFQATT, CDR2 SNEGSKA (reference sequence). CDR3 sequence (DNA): TGCAGCGGACAGTTAGGAGGGACCCAGTACTTC. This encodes CSGQLGGTQYF.

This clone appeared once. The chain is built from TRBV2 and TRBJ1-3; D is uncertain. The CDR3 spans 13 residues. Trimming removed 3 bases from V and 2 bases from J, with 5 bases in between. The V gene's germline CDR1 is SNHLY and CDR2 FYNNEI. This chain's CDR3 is CASSEAPGNTIYF. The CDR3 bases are TGTGCCAGCAGTGAGGCACCTGGAAACACCATATATTTT.